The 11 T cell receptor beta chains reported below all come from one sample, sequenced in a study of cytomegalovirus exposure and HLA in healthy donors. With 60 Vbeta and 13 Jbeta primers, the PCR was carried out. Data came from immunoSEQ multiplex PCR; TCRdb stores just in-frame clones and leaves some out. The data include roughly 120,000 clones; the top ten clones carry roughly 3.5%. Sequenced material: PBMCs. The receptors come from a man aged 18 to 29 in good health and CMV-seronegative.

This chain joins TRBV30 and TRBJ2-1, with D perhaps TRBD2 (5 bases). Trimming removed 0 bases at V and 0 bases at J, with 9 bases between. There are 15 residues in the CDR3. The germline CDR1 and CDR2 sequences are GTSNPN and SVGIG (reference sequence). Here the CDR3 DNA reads TGTGCCTGGAGTGTTCGGGGATTCTCCTACAATGAGCAGTTCTTC. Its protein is CAWSVRGFSYNEQFF.

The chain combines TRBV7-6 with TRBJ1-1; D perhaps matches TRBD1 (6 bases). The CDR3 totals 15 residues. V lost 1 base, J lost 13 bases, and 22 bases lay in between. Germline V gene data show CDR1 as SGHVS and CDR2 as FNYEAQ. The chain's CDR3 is CASSLGGDPTGRDFF. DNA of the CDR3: TGTGCCAGCAGCTTAGGAGGGGACCCGACAGGCCGGGATTTCTTT.

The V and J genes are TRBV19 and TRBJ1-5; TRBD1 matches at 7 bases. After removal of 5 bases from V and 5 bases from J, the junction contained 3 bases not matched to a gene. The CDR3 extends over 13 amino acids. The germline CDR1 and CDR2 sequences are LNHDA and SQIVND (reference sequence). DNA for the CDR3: TGTGCCAGTAGTTTTACAGGGGATCAGCCCCAGCATTTT. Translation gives CASSFTGDQPQHF.

The CDR3 bases are TGTGCCAGCTCACCTCCGAGGACCGGGGAGCTGTTTTTT. It is translated as CASSPPRTGELFF. This sequence joins TRBV18 and TRBJ2-2; no clear D. CDR1 KGHSH and CDR2 LQKENI come from the germline V gene. V lost 3 bases to trimming and J lost 5 bases, with 7 bases between them. The CDR3 contains 13 residues.

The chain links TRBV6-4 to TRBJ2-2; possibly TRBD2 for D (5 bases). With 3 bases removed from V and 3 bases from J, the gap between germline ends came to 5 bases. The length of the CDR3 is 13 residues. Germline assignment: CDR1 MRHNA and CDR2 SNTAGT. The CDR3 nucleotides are TGTGCCAGCAGTGAGCGGGACACCGGGGAGCTGTTTTTT. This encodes CASSERDTGELFF.

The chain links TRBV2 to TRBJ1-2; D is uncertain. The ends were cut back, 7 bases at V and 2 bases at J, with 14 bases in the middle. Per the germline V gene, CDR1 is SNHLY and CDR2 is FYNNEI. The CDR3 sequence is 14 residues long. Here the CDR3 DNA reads TGTGCCAGCACTGGACTGGGAAAGAACTATGGCTACACCTTC. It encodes CASTGLGKNYGYTF.

The CDR3 DNA sequence: TGTGCCAGCAGCTTGGTGACGGGAGATGCACCAGATACGCAGTATTTT. This translates into CASSLVTGDAPDTQYF. The rearrangement joins TRBV5-6 to TRBJ2-3; tentatively, D is TRBD2 (6 bases). Per germline, CDR1 SGHDT and CDR2 YYEEEE. This CDR3 has 16 amino acids. Between the trimmed V and J ends, which lost 0 bases and 4 bases, there was a span of 15 bases. The variable domain in full, with the rest retrieved from reference TRBV5-6 and TRBJ2-3, is DAGVTQSPTHLIKTRGQQVTLRCSPKSGHDTVSWYQQALGQGPQFIFQYYEEEERQRGNFPDRFSGHQFPNYSSELNVNALLLGDSALYLCASSLVTGDAPDTQYFGPGTRLTVL.

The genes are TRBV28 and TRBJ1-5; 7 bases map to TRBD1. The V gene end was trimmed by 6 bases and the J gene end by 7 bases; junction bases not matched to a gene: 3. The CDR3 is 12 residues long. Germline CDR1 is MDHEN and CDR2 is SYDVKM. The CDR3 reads CASRDRLQPQHF. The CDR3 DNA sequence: TGTGCCAGCAGGGACAGGCTACAGCCCCAGCATTTT.

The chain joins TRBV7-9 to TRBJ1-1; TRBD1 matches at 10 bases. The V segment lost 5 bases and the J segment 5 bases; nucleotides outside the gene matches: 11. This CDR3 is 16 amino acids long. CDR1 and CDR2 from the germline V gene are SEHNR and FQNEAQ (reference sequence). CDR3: CASSPRDRGMRTEAFF. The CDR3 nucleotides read TGTGCCAGCAGCCCCCGGGACAGGGGTATGAGGACTGAAGCTTTCTTT.

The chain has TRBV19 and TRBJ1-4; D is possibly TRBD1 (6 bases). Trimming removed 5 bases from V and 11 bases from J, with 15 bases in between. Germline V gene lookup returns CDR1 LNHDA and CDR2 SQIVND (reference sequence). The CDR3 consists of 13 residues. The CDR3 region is CASSSYGQPKLFF. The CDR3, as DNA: TGTGCCAGTAGTTCGTACGGACAGCCCAAACTGTTTTTT.

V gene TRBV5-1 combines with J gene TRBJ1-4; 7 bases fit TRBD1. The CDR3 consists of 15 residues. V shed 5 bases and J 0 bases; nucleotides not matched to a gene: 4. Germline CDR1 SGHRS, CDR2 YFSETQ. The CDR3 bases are TGCGCCAGCAGTCCAGGGGGGTCAACTAATGAAAAACTGTTTTTT. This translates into CASSPGGSTNEKLFF. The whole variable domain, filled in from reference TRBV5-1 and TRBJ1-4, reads KAGVTQTPRYLIKTRGQQVTLSCSPISGHRSVSWYQQTPGQGLQFLFEYFSETQRNKGNFPGRFSGRQFSNSRSEMNVSTLELGDSALYLCASSPGGSTNEKLFFGSGTQLSVL.